These T cell receptor beta chains were read from a single sample in a study of shared T cell receptors in the human thymus. The assay was immunoSEQ multiplex PCR, and TCRdb's table has in-frame clones only and misses some. The repertoire holds 540,000 or so clones, with 75% to 80% as singletons. This same sample was also taken into another study, of human thymus T cells.

The specimen sequenced was thymocytes. The receptors stem from a boy in the first two years of life with a congenital heart defect. Both conserved end residues are part of each CDR3. The D gene is left open where the match is weak. Expanded clones are given a class, and other clones once, few, many or no size at all.

cdr3_nt cdr3_aa j_call d_call v_call clone_size
TGTGCCAGCAGCCCCGGCCCCGGGTCCTCCTACGAGCAGTACTTC CASSPGPGSSYEQYF TRBJ2-7 NA TRBV7-3 NA
TGTGCCAGCAGCTCCTCCGGGTTAACCTACGAGCAGTACTTC CASSSSGLTYEQYF TRBJ2-7 NA TRBV5-4 few
TGTGCCAGCAGTCGCCGGGGGACAGGGGGCGGTGGCTACACCTTC CASSRRGTGGGGYTF TRBJ1-2 TRBD1 TRBV28 NA
TGTGCCAGCAGCCAAGATCTCGGGACTGTACACAATGAGCAGTTCTTC CASSQDLGTVHNEQFF TRBJ2-1 NA TRBV4-2 NA
TGTGCCATCGGGGGGTATAGCAATCAGCCCCAGCATTTT CAIGGYSNQPQHF TRBJ1-5 NA TRBV19 NA
TGCGCCAGCAGCTTGAAACAGTACTCCTACGAGCAGTACTTC CASSLKQYSYEQYF TRBJ2-7 NA TRBV5-1 NA
TGCGCCACCATACAGGGGTACCCCGACAGGCAGTTCTTC CATIQGYPDRQFF TRBJ2-1 TRBD1 TRBV23-1 NA
TGTGCCAGCAGTTATAGGCAGCGCGACAATGAGCAGTTCTTC CASSYRQRDNEQFF TRBJ2-1 NA TRBV5-6 few
TGCAGCGCCGAGGGGCGGGAGGCGGACGAGCAGTACTTC CSAEGREADEQYF TRBJ2-7 TRBD2 TRBV29-1 NA
TGTGCCAGCGGGGGTAGCGGGAGAGGGCAAGAGACCCAGTACTTC CASGGSGRGQETQYF TRBJ2-5 TRBD2 TRBV19 once
TGTGCCAGCAGCTTAAGACAGGGACCTTCCTACGAGCAGTACTTC CASSLRQGPSYEQYF TRBJ2-7 TRBD1 TRBV5-4 NA
TGCAGCGTTGAATTTTTGGGACACGAGCAGTTCTTC CSVEFLGHEQFF TRBJ2-1 NA TRBV29-1 NA
TGTGCCAGCAGTTACAGGTCCCCAGACCTCTACGAGCAGTACTTC CASSYRSPDLYEQYF TRBJ2-7 NA TRBV27 NA
TGCGCCAGCAGCCGTACTAGCGGTGAGGGGACCTACGAGCAGTACTTC CASSRTSGEGTYEQYF TRBJ2-7 TRBD2 TRBV4-1 once
TGCGCCAGCAGCTTTTTGTCCCCGCGCGGGAACTATGGCTACACCTTC CASSFLSPRGNYGYTF TRBJ1-2 NA TRBV5-1 NA
TGTGCCAGCAGTTTAGGAGGTGGGCAGTTCTTC CASSLGGGQFF TRBJ2-1 NA TRBV6-5 NA
TGTGCCAGCTCACCAGAACAGGGTAACACTGAAGCTTTCTTT CASSPEQGNTEAFF TRBJ1-1 NA TRBV18 NA
TGTGCTAGTGGTTTAAGGGGTCGGACAGGGGAGACTACCGGGGAGCTGTTTTTT CASGLRGRTGETTGELFF TRBJ2-2 TRBD1 TRBV12-5 NA